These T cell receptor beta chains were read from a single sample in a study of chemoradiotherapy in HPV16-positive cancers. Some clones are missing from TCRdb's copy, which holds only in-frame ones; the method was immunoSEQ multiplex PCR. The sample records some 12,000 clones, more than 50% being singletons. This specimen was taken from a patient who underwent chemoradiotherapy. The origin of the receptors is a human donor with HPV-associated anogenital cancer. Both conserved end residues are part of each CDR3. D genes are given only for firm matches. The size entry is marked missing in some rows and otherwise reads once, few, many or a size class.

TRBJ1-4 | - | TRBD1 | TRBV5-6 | CASRGQLNEKLFF | TGTGCCAGCCGGGGACAGTTAAATGAAAAACTGTTTTTT
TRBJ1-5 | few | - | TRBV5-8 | CASSYGGMSNQPQHF | TGTGCCAGCAGCTACGGAGGAATGAGCAATCAGCCCCAGCATTTT
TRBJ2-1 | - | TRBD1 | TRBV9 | CASNGGTGGFNEQFF | TGTGCCAGCAATGGTGGGACAGGGGGTTTCAATGAGCAGTTCTTC
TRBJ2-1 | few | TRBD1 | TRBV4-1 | CASSQESSGGSYNEQFF | TGCGCCAGCAGCCAAGAATCGTCAGGGGGATCCTACAATGAGCAGTTCTTC
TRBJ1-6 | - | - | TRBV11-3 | CASSLVPTPGDHSYNSPLHF | TGTGCCAGCAGCTTAGTTCCGACGCCAGGGGACCACTCCTATAATTCACCCCTCCACTTT
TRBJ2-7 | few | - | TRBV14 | CASSRRTYEQYF | TGTGCCAGCAGCCGACGGACGTACGAGCAGTACTTC
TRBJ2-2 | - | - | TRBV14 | CASSQYMSTGELFF | TGTGCCAGCAGCCAGTACATGAGCACCGGGGAGCTGTTTTTT
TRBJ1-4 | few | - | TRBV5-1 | CASSPAVDEKLFF | TGCGCCAGCAGCCCCGCGGTTGATGAAAAACTGTTTTTT
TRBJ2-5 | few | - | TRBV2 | CASGFAEETQYF | TGTGCCAGCGGATTCGCAGAAGAGACCCAGTACTTC
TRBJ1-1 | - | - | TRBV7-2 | CASSIGTEAFF | TGTGCCAGCAGCATTGGCACTGAAGCTTTCTTT
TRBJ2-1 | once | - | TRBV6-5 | CASSPQGYNEQFF | TGTGCCAGCAGTCCACAGGGTTACAATGAGCAGTTCTTC
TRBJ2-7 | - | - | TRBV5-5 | CASSLDRREQYF | TGTGCCAGCAGCTTGGATCGCAGAGAGCAGTACTTC
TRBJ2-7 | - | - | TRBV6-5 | CASSYRVDRPWEQYF | TGTGCCAGCAGTTACAGGGTAGACAGACCTTGGGAGCAGTACTTC
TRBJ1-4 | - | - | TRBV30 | CAWSDGFNEKLFF | TGTGCCTGGAGTGACGGCTTTAATGAAAAACTGTTTTTT
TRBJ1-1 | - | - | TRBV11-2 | CASSKSLGRLNTEAFF | TGTGCCAGCAGCAAGTCGCTCGGCAGGTTGAACACTGAAGCTTTCTTT
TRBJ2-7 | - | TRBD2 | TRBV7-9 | CASSLTSGYTYEQYF | TGTGCCAGCAGCTTAACTAGCGGGTACACCTACGAGCAGTACTTC
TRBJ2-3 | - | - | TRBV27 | CASSLIPPDTQYF | TGTGCCAGCAGTTTAATTCCCCCAGATACGCAGTATTTT
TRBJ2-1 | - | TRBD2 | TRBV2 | CASRETSVRNEQFF | TGTGCCAGCAGGGAAACTAGCGTCCGTAATGAGCAGTTCTTC
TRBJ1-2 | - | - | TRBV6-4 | CASSEGSGPGGYTF | TGTGCCAGCAGTGAAGGGTCAGGGCCAGGTGGCTACACCTTC
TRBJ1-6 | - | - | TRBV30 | CAWSVGGSGTHNSPLHF | TGTGCCTGGAGTGTAGGTGGGTCCGGGACCCATAATTCACCCCTCCACTTT
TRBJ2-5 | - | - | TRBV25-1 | CASKSFHGINETQYF | TGTGCCAGCAAATCCTTTCACGGGATTAATGAGACCCAGTACTTC
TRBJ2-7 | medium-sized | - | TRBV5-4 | CASSLDYGPYYEQYF | TGTGCCAGCAGCTTGGATTACGGGCCCTACTACGAGCAGTACTTC
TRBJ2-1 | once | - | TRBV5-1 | CASSWGRNSYNEQFF | TGCGCCAGCAGCTGGGGCCGAAATTCATACAATGAGCAGTTCTTC
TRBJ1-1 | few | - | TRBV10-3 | CAISGSPETEAFF | TGTGCCATCAGTGGGTCCCCCGAGACTGAAGCTTTCTTT
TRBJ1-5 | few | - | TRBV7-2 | CASSPPDQPQHF | TGTGCCAGCAGCCCACCCGATCAGCCCCAGCATTTT
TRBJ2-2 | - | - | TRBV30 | CAWTAGDTGELFF | TGTGCCTGGACCGCAGGGGACACCGGGGAGCTGTTTTTT
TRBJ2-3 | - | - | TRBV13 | CASSFVKRGGQADTQYF | TGTGCCAGCAGCTTTGTTAAAAGAGGGGGGCAGGCAGATACGCAGTATTTT
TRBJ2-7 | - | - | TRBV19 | CASTVGQTYEQYF | TGTGCCAGTACAGTGGGGCAAACCTACGAGCAGTACTTC
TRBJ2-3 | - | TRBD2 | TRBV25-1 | CASTTASGTMYTDTQYF | TGTGCCAGCACCACCGCATCCGGGACTATGTACACAGATACGCAGTATTTT
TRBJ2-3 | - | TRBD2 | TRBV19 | CASSGGFGTDTQYF | TGTGCAAGTAGCGGGGGGTTTGGCACAGATACGCAGTATTTT
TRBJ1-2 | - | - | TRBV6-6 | CASSYVEGVYGYTF | TGTGCCAGCAGTTACGTAGAGGGCGTCTATGGCTACACCTTC
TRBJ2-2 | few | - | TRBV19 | CASSMTWTGELFF | TGTGCCAGTAGTATGACCTGGACCGGGGAGCTGTTTTTT
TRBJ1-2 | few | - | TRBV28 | CASREEGVRYGYTF | TGTGCCAGCAGGGAAGAGGGGGTTCGCTATGGCTACACCTTC
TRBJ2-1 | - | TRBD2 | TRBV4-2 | CASSPILAGVVYNEQFF | TGTGCCAGCAGCCCAATATTAGCGGGAGTAGTTTACAATGAGCAGTTCTTC
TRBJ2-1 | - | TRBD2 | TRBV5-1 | CASSLLAGGGEQFF | TGCGCCAGCAGCTTACTAGCGGGGGGTGGTGAGCAGTTCTTC
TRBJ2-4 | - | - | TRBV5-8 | CASSSMGPAKNIQYF | TGTGCCAGCAGCTCGATGGGCCCAGCCAAAAACATTCAGTACTTC
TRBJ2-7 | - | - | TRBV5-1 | CASSAVTGTYEQYF | TGCGCCAGCAGCGCGGTGACTGGAACCTACGAGCAGTACTTC
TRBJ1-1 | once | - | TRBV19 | CASSTQGRAGAFF | TGTGCCAGTAGTACACAGGGCCGAGCGGGAGCTTTCTTT
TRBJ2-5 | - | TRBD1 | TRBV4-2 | CASSPQQGAGETQYF | TGTGCCAGCAGCCCCCAACAGGGGGCGGGAGAGACCCAGTACTTC
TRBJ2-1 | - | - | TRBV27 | CASSLIGRGWFF | TGTGCCAGCAGTTTAATCGGCAGGGGTTGGTTCTTC
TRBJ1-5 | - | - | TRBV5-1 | CASSFVQGGQPQHF | TGCGCCAGCAGCTTCGTGCAGGGCGGTCAGCCCCAGCATTTT
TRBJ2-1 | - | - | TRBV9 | CASSLYNEQFF | TGTGCCAGCAGCTTATACAATGAGCAGTTCTTC
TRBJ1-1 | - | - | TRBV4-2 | CASSHEITGTNTEAFF | TGTGCCAGCAGCCACGAGATCACAGGGACCAACACTGAAGCTTTCTTT
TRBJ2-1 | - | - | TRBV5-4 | CASTSDGSYNEQFF | TGTGCCAGCACCTCGGACGGATCCTACAATGAGCAGTTCTTC
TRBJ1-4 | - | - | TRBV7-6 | CASSLGAVNEKLFF | TGTGCCAGCAGCTTAGGGGCAGTTAATGAAAAACTGTTTTTT
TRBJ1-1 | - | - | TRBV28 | CASSTGSTEAFF | TGTGCCAGCAGTACAGGGTCCACTGAAGCTTTCTTT
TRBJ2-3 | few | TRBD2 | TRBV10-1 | CASSESGGSTDTQYF | TGCGCCAGCAGTGAGAGCGGGGGAAGCACAGATACGCAGTATTTT
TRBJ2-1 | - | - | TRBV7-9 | CASSRDPSHEQFF | TGTGCCAGCAGCCGGGACCCCAGCCATGAGCAGTTCTTC
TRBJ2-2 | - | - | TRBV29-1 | CSVDGGTNTGELFF | TGCAGCGTTGACGGGGGAACGAACACCGGGGAGCTGTTTTTT
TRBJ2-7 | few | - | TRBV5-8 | CASSYPSLGGYEQYF | TGTGCCAGCAGTTACCCCTCTCTTGGCGGCTACGAGCAGTACTTC
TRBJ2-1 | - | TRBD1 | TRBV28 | CASRVGDSRVYNEQFF | TGTGCCAGCAGGGTGGGGGACAGCCGGGTCTACAATGAGCAGTTCTTC
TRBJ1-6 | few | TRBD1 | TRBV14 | CASSQEGTAKRPLHF | TGTGCCAGCAGCCAAGAAGGGACAGCGAAGAGACCCCTCCACTTT
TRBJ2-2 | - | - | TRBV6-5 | CASSYQNTGELFF | TGTGCCAGCAGTTACCAGAACACCGGGGAGCTGTTTTTT